A single sample is the source of the 12 T cell receptor beta chains below, sequenced in a study of human thymus T cells (dated by TCRdb to 2019 to 2021). The thymus tissue came from surgical resects taken out during corrective cardiac surgery. Receptors were amplified or captured by the immunoSEQ multiplex PCR assay. The table was pulled from immuneACCESS by TCRdb, which kept in-frame rearrangements only. Such tables lose some clones; where checked, under half of the loss comes from unresolved V genes, and the rest has no known cause. The sample data list fewer than 85,000 clones, and roughly 95% of these were observed just once. The ten largest account for about 0.03% of the sample. Sample: thymus tissue. Receptor source: a girl under three years old with a congenital heart defect but otherwise immunologically healthy.

V gene TRBV5-1 combines with J gene TRBJ2-3; unclear D gene. The germline V and J ends were trimmed by 0 bases and 2 bases, with 13 bases remaining between them. The germline CDR1 and CDR2 sequences are SGHRS and YFSETQ. This CDR3 spans 16 amino acids. The CDR3 is CASSLVSCNYTDTQYF. In DNA form, the CDR3 reads TGCGCCAGCAGCTTGGTATCCTGCAATTACACAGATACGCAGTATTTT.

The rearrangement links TRBV25-1 to TRBJ2-7; 8 bases line up with TRBD1. V lost 5 bases, J lost 3 bases, and 6 bases stayed unmatched. Per germline, CDR1 MGHDK and CDR2 SYGVNS. This CDR3 region has 14 residues. The CDR3 bases are TGTGCCAGCAGTCTGTTGGACAGGGACTACGAGCAGTACTTC. Translation: CASSLLDRDYEQYF.

The chain carries TRBV6-1 and TRBJ2-7; 7 bases line up with TRBD1. CDR3 length: 12 residues. In germline, CDR1 is MNHNS, CDR2 SASEGT. Trimming removed 2 bases from V and 12 bases from J; junction bases left unmatched: 7. The CDR3 bases are TGTGCCAGCAGTGAATGCCGACAGGGAAGGTACTTC. Its protein is CASSECRQGRYF.

The rearrangement joins TRBV4-1 to TRBJ2-3; D is undetermined. CDR1 MGHRA and CDR2 YSYEKL come from the germline V gene. This CDR3 is 14 amino acids long. Trimming pared 4 bases from V and 0 bases from J, leaving 8 bases between. The CDR3: CASSPTSSTDTQYF. CDR3 nucleotide sequence: TGCGCCAGCAGCCCGACATCTAGCACAGATACGCAGTATTTT.

This clone was recorded once. J is TRBJ2-4 and V is TRBV19, with D possibly being TRBD2 (7 bases). Germline values: CDR1 LNHDA, CDR2 SQIVND (reference sequence). The CDR3 is made up of 12 amino acids. The V end was cut by 5 bases, the J end by 9 bases, with 11 bases between. The CDR3 DNA reads TGTGCCAGTAGTGGGGAGGGGGGCATTCAGTACTTC. Its translation: CASSGEGGIQYF.

The chain couples TRBV7-9 to TRBJ1-4; 7 bases agree with TRBD1. V was clipped by 5 bases and J by 0 bases; unmatched bases: 12. Germline V gene data show CDR1 as SEHNR and CDR2 as FQNEAQ (reference sequence). CDR3 length equals 18 residues. The CDR3 coding sequence is TGTGCCAGCAGCAGAAGCTGGACAGGAGAATCAACTAATGAAAAACTGTTTTTT. Translating it yields CASSRSWTGESTNEKLFF.

The sample holds one count of this clone. The chain recombines TRBV30 with TRBJ1-6; D is undetermined. Looked up from germline, CDR1 is GTSNPN and CDR2 is SVGIG (reference sequence). Trimming removed 0 bases at V and 9 bases at J, with 15 bases between. The CDR3 spans 15 residues. CDR3 residues: CAWSVKGRGSSPLHF. Here the CDR3 DNA reads TGTGCCTGGAGTGTAAAAGGACGAGGGAGTTCACCCCTCCACTTT.

The chain carries TRBV11-1 and TRBJ1-1; D may be TRBD1 (5 bases). Germline V lookup: CDR1 SGHAT, CDR2 FQDESV (reference sequence). This CDR3 region has 15 residues. Trimming shortened V by 5 bases and J by 1 base, and 14 bases separated the two germline ends. The CDR3 region has the DNA TGTGCCAGCAGCCCCTTCGGACACCCGAACACTGAAGCTTTCTTT. It is translated as CASSPFGHPNTEAFF. The full variable domain, in which reference TRBV11-1 and TRBJ1-1 provide the parts outside the CDR3, is EAEVAQSPRYKITEKSQAVAFWCDPISGHATLYWYRQILGQGPELLVQFQDESVVDDSQLPKDRFSAERLKGVDSTLKIQPAELGDSAMYLCASSPFGHPNTEAFFGQGTRLTVV.

In this sample, this clone turned up once. V usage is TRBV2 and J usage is TRBJ2-1, with a tentative D call TRBD2 (5 bases). Trimming left V 6 bases short and J 2 bases short, with 20 bases between. From germline, CDR1 is SNHLY and CDR2 FYNNEI. The CDR3 totals 17 residues. The CDR3 loop reads CASSDGPPASPYNEQFF. Written as DNA, the CDR3 is TGTGCCAGCAGCGACGGCCCCCCCGCTAGCCCCTACAATGAGCAGTTCTTC.

The V and J genes are TRBV5-4 and TRBJ2-1; D unclear. CDR3 length: 14 residues. Trimming left V 5 bases short and J 9 bases short, with 18 bases between. Germline CDR1 SGHNT, CDR2 YYREEE (reference sequence). The CDR3 nucleotides are TGTGCCAGCAGAGACCGGAGAAGCCTTGGTGAGCAGTTCTTC. Amino acid sequence: CASRDRRSLGEQFF.

This chain connects TRBV28 to TRBJ2-1; TRBD1 matches at 7 bases. J gave up 12 bases and V 6 bases, and 17 bases lay outside the gene matches. Germline V gene sequence: CDR1 MDHEN, CDR2 SYDVKM. The CDR3 sequence is 15 residues long. CDR3 sequence reads: CASSLRQGWYPGQFF. The DNA for the CDR3 is TGTGCCAGCAGCCTCAGACAGGGATGGTACCCTGGGCAGTTCTTC. Supplemented by reference TRBV28 and TRBJ2-1, the full variable domain reads DVKVTQSSRYLVKRTGEKVFLECVQDMDHENMFWYRQDPGLGLRLIYFSYDVKMKEKGDIPEGYSVSREKKERFSLILESASTNQTSMYLCASSLRQGWYPGQFFGPGTRLTVL.

This chain links TRBV28 with TRBJ1-1; no firm D call. Trimming took 2 bases from V and 1 from J, leaving 5 bases between them. CDR1 MDHEN and CDR2 SYDVKM come from the germline V gene. The CDR3 has 13 residues. CDR3 amino acids: CASSLRENTEAFF. Here the CDR3 DNA reads TGTGCCAGCAGTTTACGGGAGAACACTGAAGCTTTCTTT.